This passage covers 31 T cell receptor beta chains from one sample sequenced in a study of T cells in Graves' hyperthyroidism and ophthalmopathy. Amplification of TCR beta CDR3 regions was performed using RNA transcripts as template. The HTBI set primed first-round TCR CDR3 RT-PCR. TCRdb fed the multiplex PCR reads into MiXCR, producing one record per CDR3 protein. Of 40,000 to 60,000 distinct CDR3 sequences in the sample, 48% were seen once. The sequencing sample was made of blood. The receptors come from a woman aged 50 to 65 with Graves' ophthalmopathy.

The V and J genes are TRBV7-8 and TRBJ2-7, with 8 bases matching TRBD2. Trimming cost V 2 bases and J 3 bases; bases outside gene matches: 6. This CDR3 comprises 15 residues. Germline loops: CDR1 SGHVS, CDR2 FQNEAQ. The CDR3 region has the DNA TGTGCCAGCAGCTTACTGGGACTAGATGACTACGAGCAGTACTTC. Protein: CASSLLGLDDYEQYF.

This clonotype was detected many times. The V call is TRBV20-1, the J call TRBJ2-7; weak D call: TRBD2 (5 bases). Germline V CDR1 and CDR2: DFQATT, SNEGSKA (reference sequence). The CDR3 runs to 14 residues. Trimming cost V 5 bases and J 1 base, with 15 bases left between them. Here the CDR3 reads CSAVDRGYSYEQYF. The CDR3 nucleotides read TGCAGTGCTGTCGATCGAGGGTATTCCTACGAGCAGTACTTC.

V and J are TRBV7-2 and TRBJ2-7; TRBD1 matches at 7 bases. CDR3 size: 15 residues. Germline CDR1 is SGHTA and CDR2 is FQGNSA. V trimming: 1 base; J trimming: 9 bases; junction bases outside the gene matches: 12. The CDR3 sequence is CASSLVILQGSGQYF. The CDR3 nucleotides read TGTGCCAGCAGCTTAGTGATTCTACAGGGGAGTGGGCAGTACTTC.

This clonotype was picked up a small number of times. This rearrangement joins TRBV2 to TRBJ2-2, with a weak D call TRBD2 (5 bases). CDR1 is SNHLY and CDR2 is FYNNEI in the germline V gene. The V gene lost 4 bases and the J gene lost 6 bases, with 9 bases spanning the gap. The CDR3 loop spans 13 amino acids. The CDR3 loop reads CASSVEGAGELFF. The CDR3 DNA reads TGTGCCAGCAGTGTAGAGGGAGCCGGGGAGCTGTTTTTT. The full variable domain, completed using reference TRBV2 and TRBJ2-2, is EPEVTQTPSHQVTQMGQEVILRCVPISNHLYFYWYRQILGQKVEFLVSFYNNEISEKSEIFDDQFSVERPDGSNFTLKIRSTKLEDSAMYFCASSVEGAGELFFGEGSRLTVL.

This clonotype was recorded many times. This chain links TRBV19 with TRBJ2-3, with 10 bases identical to TRBD1. The CDR3 covers 17 residues. The V gene's germline CDR1 is LNHDA and CDR2 SQIVND (reference sequence). After removal of 5 bases from V and 8 bases from J, the junction contained 16 bases not matched to a gene. Written as DNA, the CDR3 is TGTGCCAGTAGTCCCTCCCAGGCAGGACAGGGGGGGGGTACGCAGTATTTT. This encodes CASSPSQAGQGGGTQYF.

This clonotype showed up many times. The chain has TRBV2 and TRBJ2-3, with a weak D call TRBD1 (5 bases). In germline, CDR1 is SNHLY, CDR2 FYNNEI. The CDR3 extends over 13 amino acids. Trimming left V 3 bases short and J 5 bases short, with 9 bases between. This CDR3 is CASSEAQEDTQYF. CDR3 nucleotides: TGTGCCAGCAGTGAGGCACAGGAAGATACGCAGTATTTT.

This clonotype was picked up many times. V is TRBV5-1 and J is TRBJ1-6; D not certain. V dropped 1 base and J dropped 5 bases, with 7 bases sitting between them. Looked up from germline, CDR1 is SGHRS and CDR2 is YFSETQ. The CDR3 totals 14 residues. This CDR3 is CASSLPGNNSPLHF. CDR3 coding DNA: TGCGCCAGCAGCTTGCCGGGAAATAATTCACCCCTCCACTTT.

This clonotype was counted at least ten times. This chain joins TRBV29-1 and TRBJ1-2; D is unclear. Germline loops: CDR1 SQVTM, CDR2 ANQGSEA. CDR3 length equals 13 residues. Deletions cut 3 bases from V and 9 bases from J, with 17 bases between. The CDR3 sequence is CSVDLGRLDSYTF. CDR3 DNA: TGCAGCGTTGATTTGGGGAGGCTGGATAGCTACACCTTC.

V and J are TRBV6-4 and TRBJ2-2, with 9 bases lining up with TRBD1. Germline loops: CDR1 MRHNA, CDR2 SNTAGT. The trim removed 4 bases at V and 1 base at J, leaving 7 bases unmatched. The length of the CDR3 is 17 residues. The CDR3 is CASSAPPGQGNTGELFF. The CDR3 coding sequence is TGTGCCAGCAGTGCTCCGCCGGGACAGGGGAACACCGGGGAGCTGTTTTTT.

This clonotype was found many times. The chain couples TRBV5-4 to TRBJ2-7; 10 nucleotides align to TRBD1. With V trimmed by 4 bases and J by 2 bases, 9 bases remained unmatched. The CDR3 spans 16 residues. Germline CDR1 reads SGHNT; CDR2 reads YYREEE (reference sequence). CDR3 loop: CASSRGQGKSAYEQYF. The CDR3 bases are TGTGCCAGCAGCCGGGGACAGGGGAAGTCGGCCTACGAGCAGTACTTC.

This clonotype came up many times. This chain uses TRBV6-6 with TRBJ1-4; D perhaps matches TRBD1 (6 bases). The V and J ends lost 6 bases and 6 bases respectively, with 14 bases between them. Germline V lookup: CDR1 MNHNY, CDR2 SVGAGI (reference sequence). The CDR3 totals 14 residues. CDR3 protein: CASRLTGSDEKLFF. The CDR3 DNA follows: TGTGCCAGCAGGCTGACAGGTTCGGATGAAAAACTGTTTTTT.

This clonotype occurred many times. The chain uses TRBV6-4 and TRBJ2-2; weak D call: TRBD1 (6 bases). Germline CDR1 MRHNA, CDR2 SNTAGT. This CDR3 is built from 15 residues. The ends were cut back, 0 bases at V and 6 bases at J, with 11 bases in the middle. The CDR3 loop is CASSDSTQGSGELFF. DNA of the CDR3: TGTGCCAGCAGTGACTCCACACAGGGCTCCGGGGAGCTGTTTTTT.

V gene TRBV2 combines with J gene TRBJ1-1; no clear D. Germline loops: CDR1 SNHLY, CDR2 FYNNEI. This CDR3 comprises 13 residues. Between the trimmed V and J ends, which lost 8 bases and 8 bases, there was a span of 18 bases. CDR3 sequence reads: CASLEELSTEAFF. The DNA of the CDR3 is TGTGCCAGCTTGGAAGAGCTGAGCACGGAAGCTTTCTTT.

This sequence joins TRBV2 and TRBJ1-1; D not certain. Germline V CDR1 and CDR2: SNHLY, FYNNEI. V dropped 1 base and J dropped 5 bases, with 8 bases sitting between them. This CDR3 is 13 amino acids long. The CDR3 here is CASSEDGGTEAFF. For the CDR3, the DNA is TGTGCCAGCAGTGAAGACGGCGGGACTGAAGCTTTCTTT.

At least ten counts were recorded for this clonotype. The chain recombines TRBV4-1 with TRBJ1-1; tentative D call: TRBD1 (5 bases). Germline V gives CDR1 MGHRA, CDR2 YSYEKL. V lost 4 bases and J 2 bases, leaving 11 bases between the germline ends. CDR3 length: 14 residues. This CDR3 reads CASSLDWGNTEAFF. The CDR3 DNA sequence: TGCGCCAGCAGCCTCGACTGGGGCAACACTGAAGCTTTCTTT.

This rearrangement joins TRBV19 to TRBJ1-3; D not certain. The germline CDR1 and CDR2 sequences are LNHDA and SQIVND (reference sequence). The CDR3 consists of 13 residues. With 11 bases removed from V and 0 bases from J, the gap between germline ends came to 11 bases. CDR3 DNA: TGTGCCTGGAGTGTTACCTCTGGAAACACCATATATTTT. Residues: CAWSVTSGNTIYF. The entire variable domain, with the rest obtained from reference TRBV19 and TRBJ1-3, is as follows: DGGITQSPKYLFRKEGQNVTLSCEQNLNHDAMYWYRQDPGQGLRLIYYSQIVNDFQKGDIAEGYSVSREKKESFPLTVTSAQKNPTAFYLCAWSVTSGNTIYFGEGSWLTVV.

V gene TRBV6-5 combines with J gene TRBJ2-1; D perhaps matches TRBD1 (6 bases). With 6 bases removed from V and 6 bases from J, the gap between germline ends came to 21 bases. Germline assignment: CDR1 MNHEY and CDR2 SVGAGI. The CDR3 is 16 residues long. The CDR3 sequence: CASSSPGQRARNEQFF. The CDR3 nucleotides are TGTGCCAGCAGCTCGCCTGGACAGAGGGCCCGCAATGAGCAGTTCTTC.

This clonotype showed up just once. The chain employs TRBV7-3 and TRBJ2-7; TRBD2 matches 13 bases. Per the germline V gene, CDR1 is SGHTA and CDR2 is FQGTGA. V trimming: 5 bases; J trimming: 5 bases; junction bases outside the gene matches: 6. This CDR3 comprises 15 residues. CDR3 region: CASSPGLAGDDEQYF. The CDR3 DNA sequence: TGTGCCAGCAGCCCAGGACTAGCGGGAGATGACGAGCAGTACTTC.

This clonotype was observed many times. V gene TRBV2 combines with J gene TRBJ1-1; D remains ambiguous. V lost 8 bases, J lost 6 bases, and 13 bases lay in between. Germline CDR1 reads SNHLY; CDR2 reads FYNNEI. CDR3 size: 12 residues. This CDR3 is CASEGGKAEAFF. The CDR3 DNA sequence: TGTGCCAGCGAGGGAGGAAAAGCTGAAGCTTTCTTT.

This clonotype was counted ten times or more. The chain employs TRBV6-4 and TRBJ2-1, with D perhaps matching TRBD2 (5 bases). From germline, CDR1 is MRHNA and CDR2 SNTAGT. V was shortened by 6 bases and J by 4 bases, with 10 bases between the two germline ends. The CDR3 spans 13 residues. CDR3 sequence reads: CASSRGMYNEQFF. CDR3 DNA: TGTGCCAGCAGCCGGGGAATGTACAATGAGCAGTTCTTC.

This clonotype was counted ten times or more. The genes are TRBV7-3 and TRBJ2-7; D gene unclear. Germline CDR1 and CDR2: SGHTA and FQGTGA. The CDR3 covers 17 residues. V was shortened by 2 bases and J by 5 bases, with 22 bases between the two germline ends. CDR3 protein: CASSLERWWQTQHEQYF. In nucleotides, the CDR3 is TGTGCCAGCAGCTTAGAACGTTGGTGGCAGACTCAGCACGAGCAGTACTTC. The full variable domain, in which reference TRBV7-3 and TRBJ2-7 provide the parts outside the CDR3, is GAGVSQTPSNKVTEKGKYVELRCDPISGHTALYWYRQSLGQGPEFLIYFQGTGAADDSGLPNDRFFAVRPEGSVSTLKIQRTERGDSAVYLCASSLERWWQTQHEQYFGPGTRLTVT.

There are many counts of this clonotype. The chain has TRBV12-3 or TRBV12-4 and TRBJ2-1; D gene unclear. Trimming shortened V by 5 bases and J by 2 bases, and 7 bases separated the two germline ends. The CDR3 runs 13 residues. The CDR3 loop is CASSVATYNEQFF. The DNA of the CDR3 is TGTGCCAGCAGTGTGGCTACCTACAATGAGCAGTTCTTC.

The V and J genes are TRBV19 and TRBJ2-1; 9 bases are a match to TRBD2. Germline V CDR1 and CDR2: LNHDA, SQIVND (reference sequence). This CDR3 has 15 residues. The trim removed 10 bases at V and 9 bases at J, leaving 16 bases unmatched. CDR3 sequence reads: CATRRRREGSGEQFF. The CDR3 DNA reads as TGTGCCACACGAAGACGGCGGGAGGGATCGGGTGAGCAGTTCTTC.

This clonotype is classed as medium-sized (0.01 to 0.1%). This chain joins TRBV29-1 and TRBJ1-2; D not certain. The CDR3 length is 11 residues. The V end was cut by 4 bases, the J end by 8 bases, with 11 bases between. Germline V gene sequence: CDR1 SQVTM, CDR2 ANQGSEA. The CDR3 nucleotides are TGCAGCGTTGGTCAGCTCCAGGGCTACACCTTC. Translating it yields CSVGQLQGYTF.

V is TRBV27 and J is TRBJ1-3, with D perhaps TRBD1 (6 bases). This CDR3 is built from 14 residues. Germline V gives CDR1 MNHEY, CDR2 SMNVEV (reference sequence). Trimming removed 7 bases from V and 5 bases from J, with 15 bases in between. Here the CDR3 DNA reads TGTGCCAGCACCTCCCCTCGGGGGCGAAACACCATATATTTT. Translating gives CASTSPRGRNTIYF.

This clonotype has at least ten counts. Just one base apart from a much larger clone, this may be a read error. This sequence joins TRBV5-1 and TRBJ1-2; 7 nucleotides align to TRBD1. Germline V gives CDR1 SGHRS, CDR2 YFSETQ. CDR3 length equals 15 residues. For the CDR3, the DNA is TGCGCCAGCAGCCTAACAGGGGACTCTAACTATGGCTACGCCTTC. It yields the protein CASSLTGDSNYGYAF.

The table lists this clonotype with many counts. V usage is TRBV5-1 and J usage is TRBJ1-1; no reliable D call. Per the germline V gene, CDR1 is SGHRS and CDR2 is YFSETQ. CDR3 length equals 14 residues. V lost 8 bases to trimming and J lost 2 bases, with 16 bases between them. The CDR3 bases are TGCGCCAGTTCCCAGTTGAGGGTAAACACTGAAGCTTTCTTT. Translated, it gives CASSQLRVNTEAFF.

This clonotype has just one count. A read error may produce the germline difference seen at one junction end. The chain has TRBV5-5 and TRBJ2-1; TRBD2 matches 15 bases. CDR1 and CDR2 from the germline V gene are SGHKS and YYEKEE (reference sequence). There are 17 residues in the CDR3. As DNA, the CDR3 is TGTGCCAGCAGCCCCATGGGACTAGCGGGGGGCGGAGGTGAGCATTTCTTC. Protein: CASSPMGLAGGGGEHFF.

This clonotype was detected ten times or more. The chain employs TRBV20-1 and TRBJ2-5, with D tentatively TRBD1 or TRBD2 (5 bases each). The length of the CDR3 is 14 residues. Trimming pared 5 bases from V and 8 bases from J, leaving 21 bases between. The germline gives CDR1 DFQATT, CDR2 SNEGSKA (reference sequence). CDR3 loop: CSAPGTAREGTQYF. CDR3 coding DNA: TGCAGTGCTCCAGGGACGGCCAGGGAAGGTACCCAGTACTTC.

About this clonotype: The junction differs from germline at one of its ends, possibly a read error. The V and J genes are TRBV6-1 and TRBJ2-6; D is ambiguous. The CDR3 totals 15 residues. CDR1 MNHNS and CDR2 SASEGT come from the germline V gene. In DNA, the CDR3 is TGTGCCGGCAGCCCCGACAACTCTGGGGCCAACGTCCTGACTTTC. Translating it yields CAGSPDNSGANVLTF.

This clonotype was recorded many times. CDR3 DNA sequence: TGTGCCAGCACTCTAGGAACTCAAGGGAATGAGCAGTTCTTC. It encodes CASTLGTQGNEQFF. The chain uses TRBV28 and TRBJ2-1, with D uncertain. V was clipped by 7 bases and J by 7 bases, with 17 bases between them. Germline-derived CDR1 and CDR2 are MDHEN and SYDVKM. The CDR3 consists of 14 residues.